Below, 2 T cell receptor beta chains from the same sample are listed, as sequenced in a study of cytomegalovirus exposure and HLA in healthy donors. Both 60 Vbeta primers and 13 Jbeta primers went into the PCR. Sequencing was performed with immunoSEQ multiplex PCR; in TCRdb, only in-frame clones are kept and a portion is missing. The sample includes approximately 120,000 clones, 76% seen only once; the top ten take roughly 2%. Sequences were obtained from PBMCs. These receptor sequences come from a man aged 50 to 59 in good health and CMV-seronegative.

For the CDR3, the DNA is TGTGCCAGCAGCTTGGGTGGTCAGGGGAAACTGTTTTTT. It yields the protein CASSLGGQGKLFF. The J gene is TRBJ1-4, the V gene TRBV7-9; a weak D match, TRBD1 (6 bases). Germline CDR1 SEHNR, CDR2 FQNEAQ (reference sequence). Between the trimmed V and J ends, which lost 3 bases and 11 bases, there was a span of 13 bases. This CDR3 has 13 amino acids. Full variable domain (remainder filled in from reference TRBV7-9 and TRBJ1-4): DTGVSQNPRHKITKRGQNVTFRCDPISEHNRLYWYRQTLGQGPEFLTYFQNEAQLEKSRLLSDRFSAERPKGSFSTLEIQRTEQGDSAMYLCASSLGGQGKLFFGSGTQLSVL.

This chain uses TRBV6-1 with TRBJ2-5, with D possibly TRBD2 on 6 matching bases. V lost 1 base, J lost 4 bases, and 10 bases lay in between. CDR1 MNHNS and CDR2 SASEGT come from the germline V gene. The CDR3 runs 14 residues. CDR3 region: CASSEGLGGETQYF. CDR3 DNA: TGTGCCAGCAGTGAAGGTCTGGGGGGAGAGACCCAGTACTTC.